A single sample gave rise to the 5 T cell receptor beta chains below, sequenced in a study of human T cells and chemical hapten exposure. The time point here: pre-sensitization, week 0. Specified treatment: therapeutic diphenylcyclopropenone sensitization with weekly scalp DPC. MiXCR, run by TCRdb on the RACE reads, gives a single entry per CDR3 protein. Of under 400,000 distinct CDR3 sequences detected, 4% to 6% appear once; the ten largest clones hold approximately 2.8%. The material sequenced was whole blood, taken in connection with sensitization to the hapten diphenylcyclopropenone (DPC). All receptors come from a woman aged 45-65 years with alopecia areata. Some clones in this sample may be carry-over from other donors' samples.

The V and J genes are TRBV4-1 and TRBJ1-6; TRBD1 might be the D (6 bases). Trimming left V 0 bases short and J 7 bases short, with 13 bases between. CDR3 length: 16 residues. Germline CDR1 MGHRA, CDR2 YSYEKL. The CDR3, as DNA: TGCGCCAGCAGCCAAGAAGGGACATGGGAGAATTCACCCCTCCACTTT. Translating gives CASSQEGTWENSPLHF.

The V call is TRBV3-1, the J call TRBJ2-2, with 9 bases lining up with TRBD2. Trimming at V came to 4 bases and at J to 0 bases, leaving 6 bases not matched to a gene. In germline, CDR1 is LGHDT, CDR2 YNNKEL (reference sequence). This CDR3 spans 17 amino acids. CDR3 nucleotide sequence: TGTGCCAGCAGCCCCCGGGTAGCGGGGGCGAACACCGGGGAGCTGTTTTTT. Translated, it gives CASSPRVAGANTGELFF.

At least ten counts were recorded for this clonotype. Written as DNA, the CDR3 is TGTGCCACCAGCGGTGTCCCGGGACAGGGGGAAGAGACCCAGTACTTC. Protein product: CATSGVPGQGEETQYF. J is TRBJ2-5 and V is TRBV24-1; 11 positions match TRBD1. Germline V lookup: CDR1 KGHDR, CDR2 SFDVKD. This CDR3 spans 16 amino acids. V was clipped by 7 bases and J by 3 bases; unmatched bases: 9.

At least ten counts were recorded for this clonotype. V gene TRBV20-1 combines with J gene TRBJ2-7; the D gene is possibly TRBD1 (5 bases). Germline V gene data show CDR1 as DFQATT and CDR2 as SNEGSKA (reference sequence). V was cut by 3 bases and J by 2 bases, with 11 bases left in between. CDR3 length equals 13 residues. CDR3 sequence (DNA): TGCAGTGCTAGTCCCCCAGGGCCCTACGAGCAGTACTTC. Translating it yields CSASPPGPYEQYF.

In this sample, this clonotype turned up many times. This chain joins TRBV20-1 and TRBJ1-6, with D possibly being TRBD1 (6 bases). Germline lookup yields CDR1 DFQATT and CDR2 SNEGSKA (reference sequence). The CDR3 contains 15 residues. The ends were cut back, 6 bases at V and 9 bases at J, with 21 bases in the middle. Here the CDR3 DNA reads TGCAGTGCCCCCGTGAGCACGCAGGGGAGTTCACCCCTCCACTTT. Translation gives CSAPVSTQGSSPLHF.